The clone carrying this T cell receptor (beta chain) was seen repeatedly, ten times or more. Each CDR3 protein is one row after TCRdb ran MiXCR on the 5' RACE reads. The table has 60,000 or so distinct CDR3 sequences, approximately 10% seen once. V gave up 0 bases and J gave up 2 bases, with 11 bases separating them. The CDR3 has 16 amino acids. The V gene's germline CDR1 is MNHNY and CDR2 SVGAGI (reference sequence). The sample is drawn from a study of early T cells in non-severe SARS-CoV-2 infection. This sequence was found in an adult who was a healthcare worker with PCR-confirmed SARS-CoV-2 infection or an uninfected control (not recorded which). The rearrangement uses TRBV6-6 and TRBJ1-5, with D unclear. The sample consisted of whole blood. In DNA form, the CDR3 reads TGTGCCAGCAGTTACTCGGAGGGATCAGGCAATCAGCCCCAGCATTTT. This codes for CASSYSEGSGNQPQHF.